This TCR beta chain was identified during a study of T cell repertoires in cytomegalovirus infection. TCRdb redid the calling of the reads with MiXCR, one entry per CDR3 protein. This sample has 200,000 to 300,000 distinct CDR3 sequences; approximately 13% occur once, and the top ten carry under 2%. Notes on this clonotype: The target antigen is unknown.

This CDR3 is built from 12 residues. Germline lookup yields CDR1 MGHDK and CDR2 SYGVNS. The ends were cut back, 10 bases at V and 7 bases at J, with 16 bases in the middle. Study-level points and caveats: Accumulated public TCR beta family frequency recognized individuals carrying CMV together with the relevant HLA.

The rearrangement links TRBV25-1 to TRBJ1-2, with TRBD1 as a possible D gene (6 bases). Material for sequencing was PBMCs. This receptor was taken from a human donor in good health (CMV status not recorded). Some clones in this sample may be carry-over from other donors' samples. CDR3 in DNA: TGTGCCACCACGGGGGGCCCGGGTGGCTACACCTTC. It specifies CATTGGPGGYTF.